This entry lists 9 T cell receptor beta chains sequenced from one sample in a study of T-cell reconstitution after alpha-beta-depleted transplantation in children. Unique molecular identifiers tagged the TCRbeta library. TCRdb re-called the PCR reads with MiXCR, one entry per CDR3 protein. Of approximately 130,000 distinct CDR3 sequences listed, 9.7% are singletons. This sample comprised PBMCs, mostly from graft donor cells, obtained 180 days after TCRalphabeta/CD19-depleted stem cell transplant. These receptors were obtained from a girl under two years old who had a stem cell transplant for combined immunodeficiency, so the T cells may come from the graft donor.

V and J are TRBV5-5 and TRBJ2-3, with unresolved D. Trimming removed 0 bases at V and 1 base at J, with 12 bases between. The germline V gene has CDR1 SGHKS and CDR2 YYEKEE (reference sequence). This CDR3 is built from 16 residues. CDR3 protein: CASSLDLGKGTDTQYF. CDR3 DNA: TGTGCCAGCAGCTTGGATTTGGGGAAGGGCACAGATACGCAGTATTTT. The full variable domain, rest sourced from reference TRBV5-5 and TRBJ2-3, is DAGVTQSPTHLIKTRGQQVTLRCSPISGHKSVSWYQQVLGQGPQFIFQYYEKEERGRGNFPDRFSARQFPNYSSELNVNALLLGDSALYLCASSLDLGKGTDTQYFGPGTRLTVL.

The chain employs TRBV20-1 and TRBJ2-7, with a weak D call TRBD2 (6 bases). Per germline, CDR1 DFQATT and CDR2 SNEGSKA (reference sequence). V lost 5 bases to trimming and J lost 2 bases, with 13 bases between them. The CDR3 runs 13 residues. The CDR3 here is CSAQDGGPYEQYF. The CDR3 nucleotides are TGCAGTGCTCAAGACGGGGGACCCTACGAGCAGTACTTC.

This clonotype has more than one count but fewer than ten. The chain employs TRBV6-1 and TRBJ2-3; 10 bases are a match to TRBD1. CDR1 is MNHNS and CDR2 is SASEGT in the germline V gene. J was trimmed by 6 bases and V by 6 bases; bases with no gene match: 9. This CDR3 has 15 residues. CDR3 region: CASRKTGQGGDTQYF. Written as DNA, the CDR3 is TGTGCCAGCAGGAAAACAGGACAGGGGGGCGATACGCAGTATTTT.

The sample holds a few counts of this clonotype. The rearrangement joins TRBV25-1 to TRBJ2-5; either TRBD1 or TRBD2 may supply D (5 bases each). The ends were cut back, 8 bases at V and 4 bases at J, with 20 bases in the middle. The V gene's germline CDR1 is MGHDK and CDR2 SYGVNS. CDR3 length: 15 residues. CDR3 sequence: CASSASGPLGETQYF. The CDR3 nucleotides are TGTGCCAGCTCGGCTTCGGGGCCGCTCGGAGAGACCCAGTACTTC. Drawing the rest from reference TRBV25-1 and TRBJ2-5, the complete variable domain is EADIYQTPRYLVIGTGKKITLECSQTMGHDKMYWYQQDPGMELHLIHYSYGVNSTEKGDLSSESTVSRIRTEHFPLTLESARPSHTSQYLCASSASGPLGETQYFGPGTRLLVL.

This clonotype was seen a handful of times. This chain connects TRBV19 to TRBJ2-5; D gene uncertain. Germline loops: CDR1 LNHDA, CDR2 SQIVND (reference sequence). This CDR3 is built from 13 residues. Trimming left V 4 bases short and J 3 bases short, with 9 bases between. CDR3 in amino acids: CASSKTNEETQYF. The CDR3 nucleotides are TGTGCCAGTAGTAAGACAAATGAAGAGACCCAGTACTTC. Looking up the rest from reference TRBV19 and TRBJ2-5 gives the full variable domain: DGGITQSPKYLFRKEGQNVTLSCEQNLNHDAMYWYRQDPGQGLRLIYYSQIVNDFQKGDIAEGYSVSREKKESFPLTVTSAQKNPTAFYLCASSKTNEETQYFGPGTRLLVL.

This clonotype showed up just a few times. The chain carries TRBV29-1 and TRBJ1-5; D remains ambiguous. The germline V gene encodes CDR1 SQVTM and CDR2 ANQGSEA. The CDR3 is 13 residues long. With 4 bases removed from V and 6 bases from J, the gap between germline ends came to 13 bases. Here the CDR3 reads CSVAAGSFQPQHF. DNA for the CDR3: TGCAGCGTTGCGGCAGGTTCTTTTCAGCCCCAGCATTTT.

The chain carries TRBV7-8 and TRBJ2-3, with D unresolved. Germline CDR1 is SGHVS and CDR2 is FQNEAQ. V dropped 2 bases and J dropped 1 base, with 10 bases sitting between them. This CDR3 spans 15 amino acids. CDR3 bases: TGTGCCAGCAGCTTATCCGCTCTGGGCACAGATACGCAGTATTTT. It specifies CASSLSALGTDTQYF.

CDR3 coding DNA: TGCAGTGCTAGAAGGAGGAGCAATCAGCCCCAGCATTTT. It is translated as CSARRRSNQPQHF. The chain links TRBV20-1 to TRBJ1-5; D gene unclear. Trimming shortened V by 2 bases and J by 1 base, and 6 bases separated the two germline ends. Germline CDR1 reads DFQATT; CDR2 reads SNEGSKA (reference sequence). The CDR3 loop spans 13 amino acids.

This clonotype was seen a handful of times. The DNA for the CDR3 is TGTGCCAGCACCTGGGTGGGGACAGGGCTAAGCGAGCAGTACTTC. Amino acids: CASTWVGTGLSEQYF. V is TRBV12-3 or TRBV12-4 and J is TRBJ2-7, with 9 bases that match TRBD1. With 7 bases clipped from V and 6 bases from J, the junction kept 13 bases outside the gene matches. The CDR3 runs to 15 residues.